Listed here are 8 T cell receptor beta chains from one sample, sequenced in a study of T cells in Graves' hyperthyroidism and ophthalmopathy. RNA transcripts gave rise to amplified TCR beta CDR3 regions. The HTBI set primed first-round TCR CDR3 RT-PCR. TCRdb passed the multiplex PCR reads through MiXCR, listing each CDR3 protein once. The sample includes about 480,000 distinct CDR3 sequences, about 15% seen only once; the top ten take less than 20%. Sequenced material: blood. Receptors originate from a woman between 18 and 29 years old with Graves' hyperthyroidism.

CDR3 protein: CASSPSGGAGELFF. The CDR3 DNA reads as TGTGCCAGCAGCCCATCCGGGGGTGCCGGGGAGCTGTTTTTT. J is TRBJ2-2 and V is TRBV14; tentatively, D is TRBD2 (6 bases). This CDR3 has 14 residues. The V and J ends lost 4 bases and 6 bases respectively, with 12 bases between them. CDR1 is SGHDN and CDR2 is FVKESK in the germline V gene.

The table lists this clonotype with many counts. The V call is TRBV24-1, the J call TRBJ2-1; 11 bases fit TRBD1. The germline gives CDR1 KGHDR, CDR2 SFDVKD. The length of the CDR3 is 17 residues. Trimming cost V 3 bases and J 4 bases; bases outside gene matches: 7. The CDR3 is CATSDQADRGLYNEQFF. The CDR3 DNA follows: TGTGCCACCAGTGATCAGGCGGACAGGGGGCTTTACAATGAGCAGTTCTTC.

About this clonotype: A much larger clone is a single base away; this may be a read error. CDR3 loop: CSARPTQGGFTSEKLFF. CDR3 nucleotides: TGCAGTGCTAGACCCACTCAAGGGGGCTTCACTAGTGAAAAACTGTTTTTT. This chain joins TRBV20-1 and TRBJ1-4, with 7 bases matching TRBD1. Germline-derived CDR1 and CDR2 are DFQATT and SNEGSKA (reference sequence). CDR3 size: 17 residues.

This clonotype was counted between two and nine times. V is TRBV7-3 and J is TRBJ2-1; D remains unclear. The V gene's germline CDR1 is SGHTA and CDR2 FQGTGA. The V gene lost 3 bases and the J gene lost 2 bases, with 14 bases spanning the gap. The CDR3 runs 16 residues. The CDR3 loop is CASSFQSTSPYNEQFF. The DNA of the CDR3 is TGTGCCAGCAGCTTCCAATCGACTTCCCCCTACAATGAGCAGTTCTTC.

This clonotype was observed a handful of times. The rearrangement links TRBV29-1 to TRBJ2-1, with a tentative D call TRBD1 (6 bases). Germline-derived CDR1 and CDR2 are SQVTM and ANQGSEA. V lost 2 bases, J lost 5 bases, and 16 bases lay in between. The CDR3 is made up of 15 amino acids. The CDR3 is CSVETRDIPNNEQFF. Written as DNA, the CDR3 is TGCAGCGTTGAAACCCGGGACATACCTAACAATGAGCAGTTCTTC.

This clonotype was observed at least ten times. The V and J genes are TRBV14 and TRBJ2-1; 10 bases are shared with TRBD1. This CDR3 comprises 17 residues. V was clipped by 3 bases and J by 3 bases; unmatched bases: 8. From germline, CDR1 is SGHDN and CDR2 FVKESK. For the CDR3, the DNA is TGTGCCAGCAGCCATACTAGACAGGGGGCTTTCTACAATGAGCAGTTCTTC. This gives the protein CASSHTRQGAFYNEQFF.

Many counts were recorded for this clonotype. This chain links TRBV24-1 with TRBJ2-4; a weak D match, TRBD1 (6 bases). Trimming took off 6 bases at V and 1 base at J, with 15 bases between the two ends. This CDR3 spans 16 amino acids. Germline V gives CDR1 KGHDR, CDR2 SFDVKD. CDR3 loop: CATSSSGGGAKNIQYF. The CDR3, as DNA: TGTGCCACCAGTTCAAGTGGGGGCGGGGCCAAAAACATTCAGTACTTC.

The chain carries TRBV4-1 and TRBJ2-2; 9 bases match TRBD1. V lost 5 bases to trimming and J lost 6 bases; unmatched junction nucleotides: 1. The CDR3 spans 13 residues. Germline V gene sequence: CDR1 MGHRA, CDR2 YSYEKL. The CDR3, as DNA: TGCGCCAGCAGCGACAGGGGGTCCGGGGAGCTGTTTTTT. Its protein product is CASSDRGSGELFF.